Presented here are 8 T cell receptor beta chains from one specimen sequenced in a study of blood T cell repertoires in COVID-19. The protocol was immunoSEQ multiplex PCR, while the TCRdb copy is restricted to in-frame clones and leaves out a portion. The table shows fewer than 600,000 clones, with 85% to 90% occurring only once. The sequenced sample consisted of PBMCs or T cells enriched from blood (not recorded which). Receptor source: a woman between 40 and 50 years old who had recovered from COVID-19.

The genes are TRBV5-6 and TRBJ2-3, with D possibly being TRBD1 (6 bases). The CDR3 contains 14 residues. From germline, CDR1 is SGHDT and CDR2 YYEEEE. The V end lost 1 base, the J end lost 1 base, and 7 bases lay between the germline ends. The CDR3 region is CASSLTGRTDTQYF. The CDR3, as DNA: TGTGCCAGCAGCTTGACAGGGCGCACAGATACGCAGTATTTT. The variable domain in full, with the rest retrieved from reference TRBV5-6 and TRBJ2-3, is DAGVTQSPTHLIKTRGQQVTLRCSPKSGHDTVSWYQQALGQGPQFIFQYYEEEERQRGNFPDRFSGHQFPNYSSELNVNALLLGDSALYLCASSLTGRTDTQYFGPGTRLTVL.

The genes are TRBV18 and TRBJ1-5; D not certain. The V and J ends lost 5 bases and 1 base respectively, with 18 bases between them. The CDR3 covers 17 residues. In germline, CDR1 is KGHSH, CDR2 LQKENI. The CDR3 nucleotides are TGTGCCAGCTCAGAGTTTTTAGCGGACCGAAGCAATCAGCCCCAGCATTTT. Translating gives CASSEFLADRSNQPQHF.

The chain links TRBV5-6 to TRBJ1-1; no firm D call. The V and J ends lost 4 bases and 4 bases respectively, with 14 bases between them. In germline, CDR1 is SGHDT, CDR2 YYEEEE. This CDR3 contains 14 residues. CDR3 loop: CASSAEARVTEAFF. The CDR3 DNA follows: TGTGCCAGCAGCGCCGAGGCGCGGGTCACTGAAGCTTTCTTT. The entire variable domain, with the rest obtained from reference TRBV5-6 and TRBJ1-1, is as follows: DAGVTQSPTHLIKTRGQQVTLRCSPKSGHDTVSWYQQALGQGPQFIFQYYEEEERQRGNFPDRFSGHQFPNYSSELNVNALLLGDSALYLCASSAEARVTEAFFGQGTRLTVV.

This chain links TRBV5-1 with TRBJ1-4; maybe TRBD1 (6 bases). V was shortened by 3 bases and J by 3 bases, with 15 bases between the two germline ends. The V gene's germline CDR1 is SGHRS and CDR2 YFSETQ. CDR3 size: 16 residues. In nucleotides, the CDR3 is TGCGCCAGCAGCTCCGAAGGGGGTTGGGCTAATGAAAAACTGTTTTTT. Amino acids: CASSSEGGWANEKLFF.

The chain combines TRBV7-2 with TRBJ2-1; 11 bases line up with TRBD2. Germline V gives CDR1 SGHTA, CDR2 FQGNSA. The V and J ends lost 0 bases and 10 bases, in that order; junction bases with no gene match: 5. The CDR3 is 15 residues long. CDR3 loop: CASSLALIAGGEQFF. Here the CDR3 DNA reads TGTGCCAGCAGCTTAGCGTTGATAGCGGGAGGGGAGCAGTTCTTC.

This chain connects TRBV7-9 to TRBJ1-1; unclear D gene. V lost 5 bases and J lost 3, with 19 bases in between. The CDR3 covers 16 residues. Germline values: CDR1 SEHNR, CDR2 FQNEAQ (reference sequence). The CDR3 region is CASSINWAGRDTEAFF. In DNA, the CDR3 is TGTGCCAGCAGCATAAACTGGGCCGGGAGGGACACTGAAGCTTTCTTT.

The chain recombines TRBV7-9 with TRBJ2-5; maybe TRBD2 (5 bases). Germline V CDR1 and CDR2: SEHNR, FQNEAQ (reference sequence). The CDR3 is 15 amino acids. Trimming left V 10 bases short and J 0 bases short, with 18 bases between. DNA of the CDR3: TGTGCCACCTCTCAGTGGCGGGCCAACCAAGAGACCCAGTACTTC. Translating gives CATSQWRANQETQYF.

The rearrangement joins TRBV6-5 to TRBJ1-1; D unresolved. The CDR3 runs 13 residues. Per germline, CDR1 MNHEY and CDR2 SVGAGI. Between the trimmed V and J ends, which lost 7 bases and 3 bases, there was a span of 12 bases. DNA of the CDR3: TGTGCCAGCAATGGCCGTCATGACACTGAAGCTTTCTTT. As protein: CASNGRHDTEAFF.